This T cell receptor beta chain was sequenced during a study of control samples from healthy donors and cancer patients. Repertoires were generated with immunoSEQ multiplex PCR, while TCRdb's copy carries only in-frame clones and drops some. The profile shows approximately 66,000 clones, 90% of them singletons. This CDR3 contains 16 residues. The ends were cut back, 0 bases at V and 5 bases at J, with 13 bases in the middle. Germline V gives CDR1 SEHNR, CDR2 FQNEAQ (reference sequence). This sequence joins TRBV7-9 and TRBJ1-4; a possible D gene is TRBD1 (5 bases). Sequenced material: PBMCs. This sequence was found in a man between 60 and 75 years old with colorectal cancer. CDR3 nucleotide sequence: TGTGCCAGCAGCTTAGCGCTAGGGGCCTTGAATGAAAAACTGTTTTTT. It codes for CASSLALGALNEKLFF.